The 18 T cell receptor beta chains below were found in one sample sequenced in a study of blood T cell repertoires in COVID-19. The protocol was immunoSEQ multiplex PCR, while the TCRdb copy is restricted to in-frame clones and leaves out a portion. The sample shows under 30,000 clones, roughly 87% of them seen only once. The sequencing sample was made of peripheral blood. These receptors were taken from a human donor in a cohort sampled during active COVID-19.

The V and J genes are TRBV28 and TRBJ1-1; D is unresolved. From germline, CDR1 is MDHEN and CDR2 SYDVKM. The CDR3 totals 13 residues. V was shortened by 5 bases and J by 1 base, with 8 bases between the two germline ends. CDR3 sequence reads: CASSLRWNTEAFF. The CDR3 coding sequence is TGTGCCAGCAGTCTCAGATGGAACACTGAAGCTTTCTTT.

This chain joins TRBV9 and TRBJ2-3, with D tentatively TRBD2 (7 bases). The V gene lost 0 bases and the J gene lost 4 bases, with 15 bases spanning the gap. The CDR3 consists of 16 residues. Germline values: CDR1 SGDLS, CDR2 YYNGEE. This CDR3 reads CASSVGGGVDADTQYF. The CDR3 nucleotides are TGTGCCAGCAGCGTAGGAGGGGGGGTTGATGCAGATACGCAGTATTTT.

The rearrangement joins TRBV7-3 to TRBJ2-1; 9 positions agree with TRBD1. This CDR3 spans 16 amino acids. The ends lost 5 bases at V and 6 bases at J; junction bases unmatched: 11. The V gene's germline CDR1 is SGHTA and CDR2 FQGTGA. DNA of the CDR3: TGTGCCAGCAGCCGAAAGGGACAGGGAGGAGTCAATGAGCAGTTCTTC. Amino acid sequence: CASSRKGQGGVNEQFF.

The V gene is TRBV11-2, the J gene TRBJ2-1; 10 bases agree with TRBD2. Germline loops: CDR1 SGHAT, CDR2 FQNNGV. Losses at the gene ends were 5 bases for V and 4 bases for J; bases not matched to a gene: 5. The CDR3 contains 15 residues. CDR3 sequence reads: CASSAGLAEYNEQFF. The DNA for the CDR3 is TGTGCCAGCAGCGCCGGACTAGCGGAGTACAATGAGCAGTTCTTC.

The rearrangement links TRBV3-1 (or the pseudogene TRBV3-2) to TRBJ1-1; 7 nucleotides line up with TRBD1. In germline, CDR1 is LGHDT, CDR2 YNNKEL (reference sequence). J lost 4 bases, V lost 1 base, and 3 bases had no gene match. CDR3 length equals 14 residues. Here the CDR3 reads CASSQGQGLTEAFF. CDR3 nucleotide sequence: TGTGCCAGCAGCCAAGGACAGGGCCTCACTGAAGCTTTCTTT.

V and J are TRBV5-1 and TRBJ2-2; 9 bases line up with TRBD2. Germline CDR1 reads SGHRS; CDR2 reads YFSETQ. Trimming cost V 4 bases and J 6 bases; bases outside gene matches: 10. The CDR3 loop spans 16 amino acids. CDR3 in amino acids: CASSARTSVGSGELFF. For the CDR3, the DNA is TGCGCCAGCAGCGCCCGGACTAGCGTGGGCTCCGGGGAGCTGTTTTTT.

V usage is TRBV2 and J usage is TRBJ1-2; D is undetermined. Trimming stripped 3 bases from V and 1 base from J, with 9 bases between. The CDR3 spans 14 residues. Germline V gene sequence: CDR1 SNHLY, CDR2 FYNNEI. CDR3 DNA sequence: TGTGCCAGCAGTGAGTTTGAGTATAACTATGGCTACACCTTC. This translates into CASSEFEYNYGYTF.

The gene calls are TRBV9 and TRBJ2-2, with D unresolved. Germline V gives CDR1 SGDLS, CDR2 YYNGEE. The V end lost 2 bases, the J end lost 5 bases, and 7 bases lay between the germline ends. The length of the CDR3 is 13 residues. CDR3 protein: CASSVPETGELFF. The CDR3 bases are TGTGCCAGCAGCGTCCCAGAAACCGGGGAGCTGTTTTTT.

A word on this clone: Germline is not matched at one junction end, which may reflect a read error. The chain is built from TRBV6-1 and TRBJ2-3; 8 bases are a match to TRBD2. CDR1 is MNHNS and CDR2 is SASEGT in the germline V gene. The CDR3 is 15 amino acids. CDR3: CACSETTGGADTQYF. The DNA of the CDR3 is TGTGCCTGCAGTGAAACCACGGGGGGGGCAGATACGCAGTATTTT.

J is TRBJ2-1 and V is TRBV9, with TRBD2 matching over 15 bases. This CDR3 region has 15 residues. Germline V lookup: CDR1 SGDLS, CDR2 YYNGEE. J was trimmed by 8 bases and V by 4 bases; bases with no gene match: 4. The CDR3 protein is CASSTGLAGGDEQFF. The CDR3 nucleotides read TGTGCCAGCAGCACCGGACTAGCGGGGGGGGATGAGCAGTTCTTC. The full variable domain, in which reference TRBV9 and TRBJ2-1 provide the parts outside the CDR3, is DSGVTQTPKHLITATGQRVTLRCSPRSGDLSVYWYQQSLDQGLQFLIQYYNGEERAKGNILERFSAQQFPDLHSELNLSSLELGDSALYFCASSTGLAGGDEQFFGPGTRLTVL.

V usage is TRBV5-1 and J usage is TRBJ2-1, with 9 bases matching TRBD2. The CDR3 spans 16 residues. With 4 bases clipped from V and 7 bases from J, the junction kept 12 bases outside the gene matches. Germline CDR1 and CDR2: SGHRS and YFSETQ. CDR3 sequence (DNA): TGCGCCAGCAGCCCGTCCGCGGGGGGGCTCGCTAATGAGCAGTTCTTC. Protein sequence: CASSPSAGGLANEQFF.

The CDR3 coding sequence is TGTGCCAGCAGTTTGGGGACAGCGACCTACGAGCAGTACTTC. Encoded protein: CASSLGTATYEQYF. The chain uses TRBV28 and TRBJ2-7, with 7 bases matching TRBD1. CDR1 and CDR2 from the germline V gene are MDHEN and SYDVKM. This CDR3 contains 14 residues. With 3 bases clipped from V and 2 bases from J, the junction kept 4 bases outside the gene matches.

This chain uses TRBV19 with TRBJ2-7; 7 bases agree with TRBD1. The CDR3 length is 15 residues. The V gene end was trimmed by 5 bases and the J gene end by 6 bases; junction bases not matched to a gene: 13. Germline V gives CDR1 LNHDA, CDR2 SQIVND (reference sequence). The CDR3 bases are TGTGCCAGTAGTTCCCGGGACAGACTTTATTTCGAGCAGTACTTC. Translated, it gives CASSSRDRLYFEQYF.

This rearrangement joins TRBV4-3 to TRBJ1-4; no firm D call. The CDR3 has 16 amino acids. The V gene lost 2 bases and the J gene lost 0 bases, with 10 bases spanning the gap. The V gene's germline CDR1 is LGHNA and CDR2 YSLEER. In DNA form, the CDR3 reads TGCGCCAGCAGCCAAAGCCGGGGTGCAACTAATGAAAAACTGTTTTTT. Translating gives CASSQSRGATNEKLFF.

The genes are TRBV7-2 and TRBJ1-1, with D perhaps TRBD1 (6 bases). V lost 4 bases to trimming and J lost 2 bases, with 14 bases between them. The length of the CDR3 is 15 residues. The V gene's germline CDR1 is SGHTA and CDR2 FQGNSA. This chain's CDR3 is CASSSRTGYNTEAFF. CDR3 coding DNA: TGTGCCAGCAGCTCCCGTACAGGGTACAACACTGAAGCTTTCTTT.

The sample holds a few counts of this clone. The rearrangement joins TRBV7-9 to TRBJ2-1, with 7 bases matching TRBD2. The V gene end was trimmed by 0 bases and the J gene end by 8 bases; junction bases not matched to a gene: 7. The CDR3 totals 15 residues. Germline values: CDR1 SEHNR, CDR2 FQNEAQ (reference sequence). CDR3 bases: TGTGCCAGCAGCTTAGCTAGCGGGCCTTGGGATGAGCAGTTCTTC. Encoded protein: CASSLASGPWDEQFF.

The chain links TRBV4-1 to TRBJ2-5; 7 bases map to TRBD1. The V gene end was trimmed by 0 bases and the J gene end by 5 bases; junction bases not matched to a gene: 6. This CDR3 comprises 15 residues. Per germline, CDR1 MGHRA and CDR2 YSYEKL. CDR3 sequence reads: CASSQDGQVLETQYF. As DNA, the CDR3 is TGCGCCAGCAGCCAAGATGGACAGGTTCTTGAGACCCAGTACTTC.

The chain links TRBV5-8 to TRBJ2-3; D remains unclear. The CDR3 contains 16 residues. The germline V gene has CDR1 SGHTS and CDR2 YDEGEE. The germline V and J ends were trimmed by 3 bases and 1 base, with 15 bases remaining between them. The DNA of the CDR3 is TGTGCCAGCAGCTCCCAGTGGGCGTCGGGCACAGATACGCAGTATTTT. It encodes CASSSQWASGTDTQYF.